This T cell receptor beta chain was documented in a study of Ad26.COV2.S vaccination and SARS-CoV-2 variants (dated by TCRdb to 2020 to 2022). In the study overall: Donors in the vaccine arm were drawn from COV1001, a phase I-IIa trial of Ad26.COV2.S in healthy adults that was multicentre, randomized, double-blind and placebo-controlled. Investigators did not know the trial group allocation while performing experiments and assessing outcomes. TCRbeta repertoire sequencing was used to assess the specificity and breadth of SARS-CoV-2-reactive T cell receptors after Ad26.COV2.S vaccination. Ad26.COV2.S was given intramuscularly at 5x10^10 or 1x10^11 viral particles, as a single shot or as two shots 56 days apart. Trial participants were randomized into five groups of five, in which low-dose or high-dose Ad26.COV2.S was given once or twice, or placebo was given on both occasions. The TCR-sequenced set comprised approximately 32 samples: some 20 Ad26.COV2.S vaccine recipients, 5 placebo recipients and 8 SARS-CoV-2 convalescent individuals. Overall results and qualifications from the work: Ad26.COV2.S recipients had higher spike-specific TCR breadth than placebo recipients (P = 0.0014). Non-spike TCR breadth was comparable between vaccine and placebo recipients, consistent with the vaccine containing only spike. The study lacked the statistical power to compare responses across vaccine doses or regimens. Substantial breadth of spike-specific CD8+ and CD4+ T cell responses was reported after vaccination. It was noted by the authors that total T cell responses may have been underestimated by the TCR breadth and depth analyses.

Concerning this clone itself: This clone's antigen is unknown. No base quality values were provided; no much bigger clone lies one nucleotide off.

Taken with the paper, the label for treatment or condition translates to: around 19 received Ad26.COV2.S at low or high dose, single or two shots; about 5 received placebo; per-sample allocation not given. Repertoires of vaccine and placebo recipients were sequenced from samples collected on day 63 after the first injection. Between 29 July and 7 August 2020, Cohort 1b enrolled approximately 26 adults aged 18-55 years at one site in Boston, USA. Ad26.COV2.S consisted of a replication-incompetent adenovirus type 26 vector by which a prefusion-stabilized SARS-CoV-2 spike protein from the original Wuhan strain was expressed. TCRbeta CDR3 regions were sequenced with the immunoSEQ Assay. After extraction, genomic DNA underwent amplification by bias-controlled multiplex PCR, followed by high-throughput sequencing. The study's own analysis went as follows. Collapsing and filtering of sequences were performed to quantify the absolute abundance of each unique TCRbeta CDR3 region. T cell fraction was estimated by normalization of TCRbeta template counts to usable DNA, with usable DNA being measured through amplification of reference genes present in all nucleated cells. Repertoire TCRs were annotated as SARS-CoV-2-specific when V gene, CDR3 amino acid sequence and J gene were exactly matched to a known reactive TCR set. The reference SARS-CoV-2 TCR set was derived from MIRA and filtered for enrichment in COVID-19-positive ImmuneCODE repertoires, a step that removed public or cross-reactive TCRs. Drawing on the MIRA antigens, annotated TCRs were analysed further at the level of specific ORF or position within ORF. Breadth was defined as the number of annotated unique rearrangements divided by the total number of unique productive rearrangements, and depth was defined as the summed frequency of the annotated unique rearrangements. Two-sided Wilcoxon rank-sum tests were applied when comparing TCR breadth between groups. In its TCRdb copy, this immuneACCESS table keeps in-frame sequences only and misses some clones. Where compared with another copy, unresolved V genes explain less than half of these, and the others have no known cause. V, J and clone size reflect that table, while D and trimming were determined from the DNA. The sample yields about 350,000 clones; 88% were counted once. The top ten clones comprise around 6.1% of the sample.

CDR3 length: 13 amino acids, cysteine to phenylalanine. Left in the record is the CDR3 DNA by itself, 39 bases read in frame from the first base. Cut back by 5 bases and 8 bases, the V and J ends lie 15 bases apart. CDR1 is given as MNHEY and CDR2 as SVGAGI, both from the germline V gene. Here the sequenced sample was peripheral blood, taken in a trial of Ad26.COV2.S vaccine versus placebo. The sequence joins TRBV6-5 to TRBJ1-2; the D gene cannot be resolved reliably. The sequence was collected from a person between 18 and 59 years old who received the Ad26.COV2.S COVID-19 vaccine or a placebo. CDR3 region: CASSRVPEGGYTF. DNA sequence: TGTGCCAGCAGTCGGGTTCCCGAAGGCGGCTACACCTTC.